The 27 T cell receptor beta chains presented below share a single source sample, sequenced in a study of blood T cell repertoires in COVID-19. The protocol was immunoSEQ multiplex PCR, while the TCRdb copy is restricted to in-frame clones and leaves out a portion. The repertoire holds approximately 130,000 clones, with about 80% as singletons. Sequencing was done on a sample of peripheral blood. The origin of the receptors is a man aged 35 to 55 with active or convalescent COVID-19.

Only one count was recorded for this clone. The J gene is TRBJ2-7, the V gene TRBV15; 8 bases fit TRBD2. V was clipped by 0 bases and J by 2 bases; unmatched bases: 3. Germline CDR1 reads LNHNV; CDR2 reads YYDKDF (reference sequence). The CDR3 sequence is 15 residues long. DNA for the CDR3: TGTGCCACCAGCAGAGAAGGTAGCGGGGCCTACGAGCAGTACTTC. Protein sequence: CATSREGSGAYEQYF.

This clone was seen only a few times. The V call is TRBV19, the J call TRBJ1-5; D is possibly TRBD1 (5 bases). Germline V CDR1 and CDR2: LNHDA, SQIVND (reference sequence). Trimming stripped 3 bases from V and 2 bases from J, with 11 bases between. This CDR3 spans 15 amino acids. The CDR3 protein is CASSMSGRGNQPQHF. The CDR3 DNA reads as TGTGCCAGTAGTATGTCGGGCAGGGGCAATCAGCCCCAGCATTTT.

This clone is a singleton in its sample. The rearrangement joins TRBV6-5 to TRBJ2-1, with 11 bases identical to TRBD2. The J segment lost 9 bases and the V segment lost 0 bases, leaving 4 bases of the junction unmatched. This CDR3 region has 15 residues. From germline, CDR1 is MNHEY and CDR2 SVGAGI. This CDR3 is CASSYSSLAGGEQFF. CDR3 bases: TGTGCCAGCAGTTACTCGAGTCTAGCGGGGGGTGAGCAGTTCTTC.

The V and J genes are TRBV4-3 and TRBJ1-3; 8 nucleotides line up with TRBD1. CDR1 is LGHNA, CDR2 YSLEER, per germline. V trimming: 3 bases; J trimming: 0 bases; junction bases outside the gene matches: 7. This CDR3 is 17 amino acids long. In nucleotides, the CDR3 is TGCGCCAGCAGCCACTCAATGGACAGGGACTCTGGAAACACCATATATTTT. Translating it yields CASSHSMDRDSGNTIYF.

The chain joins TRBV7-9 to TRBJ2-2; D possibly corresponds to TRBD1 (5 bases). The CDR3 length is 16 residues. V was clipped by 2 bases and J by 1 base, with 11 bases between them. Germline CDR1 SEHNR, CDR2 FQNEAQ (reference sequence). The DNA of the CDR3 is TGTGCCAGCAGCTTACTCGCAGGGTGGAACACCGGGGAGCTGTTTTTT. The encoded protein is CASSLLAGWNTGELFF.

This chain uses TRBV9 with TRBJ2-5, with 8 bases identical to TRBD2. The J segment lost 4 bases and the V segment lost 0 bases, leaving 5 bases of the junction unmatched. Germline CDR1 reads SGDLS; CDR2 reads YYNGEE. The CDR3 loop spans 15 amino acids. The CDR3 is CASSVVGTSSETQYF. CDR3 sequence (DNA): TGTGCCAGCAGCGTAGTAGGGACTAGTTCAGAGACCCAGTACTTC.

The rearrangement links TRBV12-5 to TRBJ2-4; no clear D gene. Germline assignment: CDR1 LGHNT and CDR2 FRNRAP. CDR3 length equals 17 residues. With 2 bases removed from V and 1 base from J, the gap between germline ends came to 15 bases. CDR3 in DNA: TGTGCTAGTGGTTTGCTCCCCATCGGAGAGGCCAAAAACATTCAGTACTTC. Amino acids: CASGLLPIGEAKNIQYF.

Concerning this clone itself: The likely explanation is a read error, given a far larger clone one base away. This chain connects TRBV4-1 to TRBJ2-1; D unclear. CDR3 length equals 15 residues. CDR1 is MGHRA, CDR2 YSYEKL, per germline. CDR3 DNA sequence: TGCGCCACCAGCCAACTCCTCACAACGAACAATGAGCAGTTCTTC. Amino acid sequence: CATSQLLTTNNEQFF.

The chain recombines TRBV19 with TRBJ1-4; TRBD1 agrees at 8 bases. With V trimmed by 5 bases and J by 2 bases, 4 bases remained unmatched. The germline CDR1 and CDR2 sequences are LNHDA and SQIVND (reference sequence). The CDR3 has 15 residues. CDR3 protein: CASSGTGGTNEKLFF. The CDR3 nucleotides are TGTGCCAGTAGTGGAACAGGGGGGACTAATGAAAAACTGTTTTTT.

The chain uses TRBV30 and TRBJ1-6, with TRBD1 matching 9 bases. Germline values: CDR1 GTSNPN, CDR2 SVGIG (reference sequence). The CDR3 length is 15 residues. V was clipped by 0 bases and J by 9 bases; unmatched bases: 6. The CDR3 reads CAWSVLGDRASPLHF. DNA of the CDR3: TGTGCCTGGAGTGTACTCGGGGACAGGGCTTCACCCCTCCACTTT.

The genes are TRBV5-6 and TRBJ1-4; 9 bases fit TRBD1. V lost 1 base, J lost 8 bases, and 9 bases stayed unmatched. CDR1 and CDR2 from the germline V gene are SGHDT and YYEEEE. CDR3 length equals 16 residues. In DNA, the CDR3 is TGTGCCAGCAGCTTGCTCCAAGGACAGGGGCAAGAAAAACTGTTTTTT. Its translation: CASSLLQGQGQEKLFF.

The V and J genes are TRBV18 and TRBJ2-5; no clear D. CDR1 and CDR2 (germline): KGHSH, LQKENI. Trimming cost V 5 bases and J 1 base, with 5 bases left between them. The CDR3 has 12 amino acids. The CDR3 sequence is CASSNSQETQYF. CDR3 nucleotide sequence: TGTGCCAGCTCAAACTCCCAAGAGACCCAGTACTTC.

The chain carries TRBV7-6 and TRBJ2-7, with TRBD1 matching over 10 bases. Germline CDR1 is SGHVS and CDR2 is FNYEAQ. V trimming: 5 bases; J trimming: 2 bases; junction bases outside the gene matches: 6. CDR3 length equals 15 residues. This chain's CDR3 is CASSPGQGKAYEQYF. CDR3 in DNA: TGTGCCAGCAGCCCGGGACAGGGGAAGGCCTACGAGCAGTACTTC. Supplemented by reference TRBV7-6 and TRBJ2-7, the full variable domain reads GAGVSQSPRYKVTKRGQDVALRCDPISGHVSLYWYRQALGQGPEFLTYFNYEAQQDKSGLPNDRFSAERPEGSISTLTIQRTEQRDSAMYRCASSPGQGKAYEQYFGPGTRLTVT.

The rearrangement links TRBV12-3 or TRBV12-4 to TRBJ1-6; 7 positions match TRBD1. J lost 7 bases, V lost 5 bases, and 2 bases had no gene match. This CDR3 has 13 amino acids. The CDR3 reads CASSDRANSPLHF. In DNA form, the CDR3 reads TGTGCCAGCAGTGACAGGGCCAATTCACCCCTCCACTTT.

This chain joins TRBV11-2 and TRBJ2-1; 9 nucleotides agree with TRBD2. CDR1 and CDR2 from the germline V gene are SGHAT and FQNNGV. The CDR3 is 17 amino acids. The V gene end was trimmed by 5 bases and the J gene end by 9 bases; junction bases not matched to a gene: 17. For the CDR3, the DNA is TGTGCCAGCAGCCAAGTGGCCGGGCTAGCGGGGCGGGCTGAGCAGTTCTTC. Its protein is CASSQVAGLAGRAEQFF.

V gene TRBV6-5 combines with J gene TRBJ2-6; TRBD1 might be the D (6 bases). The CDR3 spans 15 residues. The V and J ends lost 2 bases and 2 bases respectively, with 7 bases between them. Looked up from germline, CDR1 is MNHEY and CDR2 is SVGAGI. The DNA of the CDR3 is TGTGCCAGCAGTTACCACAGGGCTGGGGCCAACGTCCTGACTTTC. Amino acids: CASSYHRAGANVLTF.

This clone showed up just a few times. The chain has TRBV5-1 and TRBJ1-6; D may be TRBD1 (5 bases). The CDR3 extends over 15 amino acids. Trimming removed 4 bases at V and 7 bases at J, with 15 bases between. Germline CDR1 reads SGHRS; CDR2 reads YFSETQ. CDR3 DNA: TGCGCCAGCAGCCTGGGGGAAACGGGGAATTCACCCCTCCACTTT. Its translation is CASSLGETGNSPLHF.

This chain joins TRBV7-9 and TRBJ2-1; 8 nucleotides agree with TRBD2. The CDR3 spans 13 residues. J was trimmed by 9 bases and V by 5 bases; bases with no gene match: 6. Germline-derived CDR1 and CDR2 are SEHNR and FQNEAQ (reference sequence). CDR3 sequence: CASSQSGGGEQFF. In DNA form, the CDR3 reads TGTGCCAGCAGCCAAAGCGGGGGTGGTGAGCAGTTCTTC.

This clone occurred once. The CDR3 bases are TGTGCCAGCAGCTTGCCGGGACAGGCTAATTCACCCCTCCACTTT. This codes for CASSLPGQANSPLHF. V is TRBV5-4 and J is TRBJ1-6, with 8 bases fitting TRBD1. Germline V CDR1 and CDR2: SGHNT, YYREEE (reference sequence). This CDR3 contains 15 residues. After removal of 1 base from V and 6 bases from J, the junction contained 3 bases not matched to a gene.

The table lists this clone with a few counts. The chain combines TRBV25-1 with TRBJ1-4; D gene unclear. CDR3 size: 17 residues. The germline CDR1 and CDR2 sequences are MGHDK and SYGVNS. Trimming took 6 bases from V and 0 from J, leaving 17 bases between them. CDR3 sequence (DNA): TGTGCCAGCAGAGGAGACCAGAACGCTGCAACTAATGAAAAACTGTTTTTT. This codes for CASRGDQNAATNEKLFF.

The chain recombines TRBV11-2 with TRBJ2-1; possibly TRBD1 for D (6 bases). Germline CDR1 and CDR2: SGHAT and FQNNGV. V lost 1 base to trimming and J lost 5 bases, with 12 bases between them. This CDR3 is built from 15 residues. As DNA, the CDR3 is TGTGCCAGCAGCTTAGCAACAGGGAACAACAATGAGCAGTTCTTC. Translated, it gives CASSLATGNNNEQFF.

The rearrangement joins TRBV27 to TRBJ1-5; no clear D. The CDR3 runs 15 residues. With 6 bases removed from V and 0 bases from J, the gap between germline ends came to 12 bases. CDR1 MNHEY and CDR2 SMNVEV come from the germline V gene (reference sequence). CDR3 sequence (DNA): TGTGCCAGCAGCAGGCAGAGCTTTAGCAATCAGCCCCAGCATTTT. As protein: CASSRQSFSNQPQHF.

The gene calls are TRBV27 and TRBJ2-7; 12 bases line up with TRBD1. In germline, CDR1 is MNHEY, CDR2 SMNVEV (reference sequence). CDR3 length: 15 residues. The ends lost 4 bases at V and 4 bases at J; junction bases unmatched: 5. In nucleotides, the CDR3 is TGTGCCAGCAGTTACGGGGACAGGGGGCGGTACGAGCAGTACTTC. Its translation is CASSYGDRGRYEQYF.

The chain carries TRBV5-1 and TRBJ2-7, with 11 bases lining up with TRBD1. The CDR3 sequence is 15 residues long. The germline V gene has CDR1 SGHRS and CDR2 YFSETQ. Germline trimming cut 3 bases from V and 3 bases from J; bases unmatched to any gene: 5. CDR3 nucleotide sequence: TGCGCCAGCAGCTCCTCCGGGACAGGGGGCTACGAGCAGTACTTC. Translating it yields CASSSSGTGGYEQYF.

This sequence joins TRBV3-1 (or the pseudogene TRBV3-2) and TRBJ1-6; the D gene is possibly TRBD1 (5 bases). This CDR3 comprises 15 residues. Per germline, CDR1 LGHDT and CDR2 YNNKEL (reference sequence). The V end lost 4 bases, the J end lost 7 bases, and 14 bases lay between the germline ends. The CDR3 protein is CASSLRVEGNSPLHF. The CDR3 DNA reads TGTGCCAGCAGCCTCAGGGTGGAGGGCAATTCACCCCTCCACTTT.

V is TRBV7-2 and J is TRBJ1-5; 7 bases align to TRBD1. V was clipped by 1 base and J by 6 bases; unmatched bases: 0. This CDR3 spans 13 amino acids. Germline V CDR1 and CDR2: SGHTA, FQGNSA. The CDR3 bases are TGTGCCAGCAGCTTAGACAGGGGTCAGCCCCAGCATTTT. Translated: CASSLDRGQPQHF.

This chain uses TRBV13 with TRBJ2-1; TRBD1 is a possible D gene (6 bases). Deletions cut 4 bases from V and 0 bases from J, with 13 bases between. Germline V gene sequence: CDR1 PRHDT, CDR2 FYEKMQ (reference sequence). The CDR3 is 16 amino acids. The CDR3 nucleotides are TGTGCCAGCAGCTCGAGACAGGAACCCTCCTACAATGAGCAGTTCTTC. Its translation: CASSSRQEPSYNEQFF.